What follows is one TCR beta chain and its context. Its antigen is unidentified. From germline, CDR1 is MNHEY and CDR2 SVGEGT. Trimming left V 2 bases short and J 1 base short, with 20 bases between. The CDR3 is made up of 19 amino acids. This specimen belongs to a study of T cell responses to AZD1222 COVID-19 vaccine. The study's findings and limits: The peak T cell response came first, and repertoires were sampled only after it. Donors were chiefly white British, with a greater number of females, and clonal diversity was perhaps underestimated. Spike-wide coverage was observed for vaccine-associated CD4 TCRs, with dominant responses at 160-218 and 743-854. Among AZD1222 vaccinees, only 6 or 7 were seropositive at baseline.

Profiled with immunoSEQ multiplex PCR; TCRdb holds only in-frame clones, not every one. The sample lists about 110,000 clones; more than 80% were seen once. The sequences come from peripheral blood, collected on day 0 of AZD1222 vaccination. The clonotype originates from an adult in good health. This chain uses TRBV6-2 or TRBV6-3 with TRBJ2-2, with D possibly being TRBD1 or TRBD2 (5 bases each). The CDR3 loop reads CASSYPEGRGRKNTGELFF. The CDR3 DNA sequence: TGTGCCAGCAGTTACCCCGAAGGTCGGGGACGGAAGAACACCGGGGAGCTGTTTTTT.